This T cell receptor (beta chain) derives from a study of T cells expressing NK-cell markers. Study-wide points: Among CD8+ T cells from several donors, dominant NKG2C+ clonotypes accounted for roughly 1.0-7.0%.

TCRdb re-analyzed the 5' RACE reads; it lists each CDR3 protein once, without DNA. The sample's table shows hundreds of thousands of distinct CDR3 sequences. A word on this clonotype: The target antigen is unknown.

The CDR3 runs to 14 residues. Per the germline V gene, CDR1 is DFQATT and CDR2 is SNEGSKA (reference sequence). This TCR came from a woman aged 18 to 75 in good health. This chain joins TRBV20-1 and TRBJ2-3; checking the TCRdb D call of TRBD1 is not possible without DNA. The sequenced material came from blood T cells: a sorted CD56 or NKG2C T cell subset, CD4+ or CD8+ T cells, or bulk PBMC T cells (not recorded which). The CDR3 protein is CSAIRDPSTDTQYF.